These 18 T cell receptor beta chains were all obtained from the same sample, sequenced in a study of T cells in Graves' hyperthyroidism and ophthalmopathy. RNA transcripts served as the template for amplifying TCR beta CDR3 regions. Using the HTBI primer set, a first-round RT-PCR was run on the TCR CDR3. From the multiplex PCR reads, TCRdb called clonotypes with MiXCR, one entry per CDR3 protein. The sample comprises around 290,000 distinct CDR3 sequences, 13% of which are singletons, and approximately 8.6% rests with the top ten. Sequencing input: blood. These receptors all come from a woman in her twenties or thirties with Graves' hyperthyroidism that later progressed to Graves' ophthalmopathy.

This clonotype occurred many times. The CDR3 sequence: CSGTSGNNEQFF. The CDR3 nucleotides read TGCAGTGGTACTAGCGGAAACAATGAGCAGTTCTTC. The chain combines TRBV20-1 with TRBJ2-1; 8 bases match TRBD2. The junction had 4 bases not matched to a gene; V was cut back by 7 bases and J by 5 bases. This CDR3 is built from 12 residues. Germline values: CDR1 DFQATT, CDR2 SNEGSKA (reference sequence).

This clonotype occurred many times. The genes are TRBV7-9 and TRBJ2-6, with TRBD1 as a possible D gene (5 bases). From germline, CDR1 is SEHNR and CDR2 FQNEAQ (reference sequence). This CDR3 region has 14 residues. V lost 5 bases to trimming and J lost 4 bases, with 9 bases between them. In DNA, the CDR3 is TGTGCCAGCAGCGTGACAGCAGGGGCCAACGTCCTGACTTTC. Protein product: CASSVTAGANVLTF. The variable domain in full, completed from reference TRBV7-9 and TRBJ2-6, reads DTGVSQNPRHKITKRGQNVTFRCDPISEHNRLYWYRQTLGQGPEFLTYFQNEAQLEKSRLLSDRFSAERPKGSFSTLEIQRTEQGDSAMYLCASSVTAGANVLTFGAGSRLTVL.

This clonotype was detected many times. The chain has TRBV18 and TRBJ1-1; unclear D gene. The CDR3 runs 12 residues. Germline V gene data show CDR1 as KGHSH and CDR2 as LQKENI. Trimming took 0 bases from V and 4 from J, leaving 3 bases between them. The CDR3 here is CASSPPSTEAFF. The CDR3 bases are TGTGCCAGCTCACCACCCAGCACTGAAGCTTTCTTT. Supplemented by reference TRBV18 and TRBJ1-1, the full variable domain reads NAGVMQNPRHLVRRRGQEARLRCSPMKGHSHVYWYRQLPEEGLKFMVYLQKENIIDESGMPKERFSAEFPKEGPSILRIQQVVRGDSAAYFCASSPPSTEAFFGQGTRLTVV.

This clonotype was seen at least ten times. CDR3 DNA sequence: TGTGCCAGCAGCCAAGTCGGGAGGGCCCCCGAGCAGTACTTC. Its protein product is CASSQVGRAPEQYF. J is TRBJ2-7 and V is TRBV3-1, with TRBD2 matching 8 bases. Germline V CDR1 and CDR2: LGHDT, YNNKEL (reference sequence). The CDR3 is 14 residues long. V lost 1 base, J lost 6 bases, and 5 bases stayed unmatched.

A few counts support this clonotype. The chain joins TRBV20-1 to TRBJ2-7, with 7 bases matching TRBD2. Germline V gene lookup returns CDR1 DFQATT and CDR2 SNEGSKA (reference sequence). V lost 1 base and J lost 7; bases outside the gene matches: 10. The length of the CDR3 is 14 residues. The chain's CDR3 is CSARAPRDYYEQYF. The CDR3 nucleotides read TGCAGTGCTAGAGCCCCCCGGGACTATTATGAGCAGTACTTC.

The rearrangement joins TRBV25-1 to TRBJ1-3; D call uncertain. CDR1 and CDR2 (germline): MGHDK, SYGVNS. The CDR3 runs to 15 residues. V lost 1 base and J lost 6, with 13 bases in between. CDR3: CASSESRQEINTIYF. For the CDR3, the DNA is TGTGCCAGCAGTGAATCCCGGCAGGAGATAAACACCATATATTTT.

This clonotype was observed a few times. The chain couples TRBV7-6 to TRBJ2-3; D tentatively fits TRBD1 or TRBD2 (5 bases each). The CDR3 has 13 residues. Germline V lookup: CDR1 SGHVS, CDR2 FNYEAQ. Trimming removed 5 bases at V and 4 bases at J, with 10 bases between. The CDR3 sequence: CASSPGTADTQYF. As DNA, the CDR3 is TGTGCCAGCAGCCCGGGGACCGCAGATACGCAGTATTTT. Supplemented by reference TRBV7-6 and TRBJ2-3, the full variable domain reads GAGVSQSPRYKVTKRGQDVALRCDPISGHVSLYWYRQALGQGPEFLTYFNYEAQQDKSGLPNDRFSAERPEGSISTLTIQRTEQRDSAMYRCASSPGTADTQYFGPGTRLTVL.

This clonotype was observed at least ten times. CDR3 coding DNA: TGTGCTAGTGGTTTTTTGGGGAGTCTCCCTTACTACACTGAAGCTTTCTTT. It is translated as CASGFLGSLPYYTEAFF. The V and J genes are TRBV12-5 and TRBJ1-1; D gene ambiguous. CDR1 and CDR2 (germline): LGHNT, FRNRAP. The CDR3 consists of 17 residues. Trimming removed 3 bases from V and 3 bases from J, with 20 bases in between.

This clonotype was found a few times. This sequence joins TRBV28 and TRBJ2-1; no reliable D call. CDR3 length: 13 amino acids. V gave up 4 bases and J gave up 8 bases, with 12 bases separating them. Germline CDR1 and CDR2: MDHEN and SYDVKM. This chain's CDR3 is CASSYPGSHEQFF. The CDR3 region has the DNA TGTGCCAGCAGTTACCCAGGAAGCCATGAGCAGTTCTTC.

This clonotype showed up many times. The chain couples TRBV12-3 or TRBV12-4 to TRBJ2-2, with no clear D. The CDR3 runs 13 residues. The germline V and J ends were trimmed by 6 bases and 7 bases, with 12 bases remaining between them. The CDR3 sequence: CASRPLSSGELFF. The CDR3, as DNA: TGTGCCAGCAGGCCTCTTTCTAGCGGGGAGCTGTTTTTT.

This clonotype was detected many times. The chain employs TRBV28 and TRBJ2-7; 8 bases match TRBD2. From germline, CDR1 is MDHEN and CDR2 SYDVKM. The CDR3 totals 15 residues. J was trimmed by 5 bases and V by 3 bases; bases with no gene match: 9. CDR3 nucleotides: TGTGCCAGCAGTTTCTCCGGGAGGGCCTTCCACGAGCAGTACTTC. Translated, it gives CASSFSGRAFHEQYF.

This clonotype was recorded at least ten times. The V call is TRBV2, the J call TRBJ1-1, with 9 nucleotides matching TRBD1. The J segment lost 4 bases and the V segment lost 7 bases, leaving 16 bases of the junction unmatched. CDR1 SNHLY and CDR2 FYNNEI come from the germline V gene. The CDR3 spans 17 residues. The DNA of the CDR3 is TGTGCCAGCACTGGCATACCGGGACAGGGAGGTCTCACTGAAGCTTTCTTT. Amino acids: CASTGIPGQGGLTEAFF.

Details on this clonotype: This may be a read error: a much more frequent sequence differs by one nucleotide. V is TRBV30 and J is TRBJ2-7; TRBD1 agrees at 12 bases. CDR3 length: 15 residues. Germline V CDR1 and CDR2: GTSNPN, SVGIG (reference sequence). The CDR3 here is CAWSAGTGGPYGQYF. CDR3 nucleotide sequence: TGTGCCTGGAGCGCCGGGACAGGGGGCCCCTACGGGCAGTACTTC.

This clonotype was recorded many times. This sequence joins TRBV7-2 and TRBJ2-1, with 12 positions matching TRBD2. Germline CDR1 is SGHTA and CDR2 is FQGNSA. The V and J ends lost 5 bases and 2 bases, in that order; junction bases with no gene match: 1. The CDR3 is made up of 15 amino acids. The CDR3 spells CASSPSGRAYNEQFF. The CDR3 DNA follows: TGTGCCAGCAGCCCTAGCGGGAGGGCCTACAATGAGCAGTTCTTC.

This clonotype was seen repeatedly, ten times or more. This chain joins TRBV15 and TRBJ1-1; no firm D call. This CDR3 has 15 residues. The germline V and J ends were trimmed by 0 bases and 1 base, with 9 bases remaining between them. Germline V lookup: CDR1 LNHNV, CDR2 YYDKDF (reference sequence). The CDR3 nucleotides read TGTGCCACCAGCAGAGATCGGGCAAGGAACACTGAAGCTTTCTTT. It is translated as CATSRDRARNTEAFF.

This clonotype was recorded at least ten times. The CDR3 is CASSFLAESTDTQYF. The CDR3, as DNA: TGTGCCAGCAGTTTCTTAGCGGAGAGCACAGATACGCAGTATTTT. The genes are TRBV28 and TRBJ2-3, with TRBD2 as a possible D gene (6 bases). V lost 3 bases and J 0 bases, leaving 10 bases between the germline ends. This CDR3 is built from 15 residues. Germline V lookup: CDR1 MDHEN, CDR2 SYDVKM. The full variable domain, rest sourced from reference TRBV28 and TRBJ2-3, is DVKVTQSSRYLVKRTGEKVFLECVQDMDHENMFWYRQDPGLGLRLIYFSYDVKMKEKGDIPEGYSVSREKKERFSLILESASTNQTSMYLCASSFLAESTDTQYFGPGTRLTVL.

J is TRBJ2-3 and V is TRBV7-9, with TRBD1 matching over 9 bases. The CDR3 covers 17 residues. V was clipped by 4 bases and J by 1 base; unmatched bases: 9. The germline V gene has CDR1 SEHNR and CDR2 FQNEAQ (reference sequence). The CDR3 reads CASSSYRGRGCTDTQYF. In DNA form, the CDR3 reads TGTGCCAGCAGCTCATACAGGGGGCGGGGATGCACAGATACGCAGTATTTT.

At least ten counts were recorded for this clonotype. The rearrangement links TRBV4-1 to TRBJ2-7; D unclear. Trimming removed 0 bases at V and 4 bases at J, with 13 bases between. The V gene's germline CDR1 is MGHRA and CDR2 YSYEKL. The CDR3 spans 15 residues. CDR3 DNA: TGCGCCAGCAGCCAAGACCAGGACCCGTCGTACGAGCAGTACTTC. Translation gives CASSQDQDPSYEQYF.